The clone carrying this T cell receptor (beta chain) has just one count. This entry is derived from a study of blood T cell repertoires in COVID-19. In the source study's methods: Estimated nucleated cell counts came from reference gene primer amplification. Clones were read by immunoSEQ multiplex PCR, and TCRdb kept only the in-frame ones, dropping some. V, J and clone size reflect that table, while D and trimming were determined from the DNA. The top ten hold 15% of the sample, which has under 300,000 clones, just over 85% seen once. This CDR3 has 15 amino acids. Trimming left V 0 bases short and J 5 bases short, with 12 bases between. Germline V gene sequence: CDR1 SGHRS, CDR2 YFSETQ.

The receptor was derived from a man younger than 35 who had recovered from COVID-19. V and J are TRBV5-1 and TRBJ2-1, with D tentatively TRBD2 (6 bases). Source material: PBMCs or T cells enriched from blood (not recorded which). The CDR3 nucleotides are TGCGCCAGCAGCTTGGCCTCGGACTACCACAATGAGCAGTTCTTC. Protein sequence: CASSLASDYHNEQFF.